The present TCR beta chain was sequenced within a study of T-cell memory formation after mild COVID-19 (dated by TCRdb to 2020 to 2022). At the level of the whole study: Most TCR sequence clusters were specific to one of the two donors. In a couple of donors, T-cell clones that expanded and contracted after mild COVID-19 were tracked by sequencing TCRalpha and TCRbeta repertoires over time. The cohort was made up of two young adult volunteers, one female and one male, who were previously healthy. Beyond this particular receptor, the publication reports: Clones that contracted from day 15 to 85 showed balanced CD4/CD8 phenotypes, whereas a second wave of clones that expanded from day 15 to 37 leaned towards CD4+. Some responding clones were detected in pre-infection memory, suggesting pre-existing cross-reactive memory T cells joined the SARS-CoV-2 response. Contracting CD4+ clones were found mainly in CM and EM memory subsets, while CD8+ clones were enriched in EMRA. Whether the second-wave clones peaking on day 37 were SARS-CoV-2 specific was not confirmed. Only two mild cases were covered by the study, and larger cohorts that include severe cases with pre-infection samples were considered necessary.

Ficoll-Paque density gradient centrifugation was used to isolate PBMCs. This clonotype has a count of ten or more. It has no known antigen specificity. Per-nucleotide qualities are absent, and no much larger clonotype sits a single base away. According to the germline V gene, CDR1 reads SGDLS and CDR2 reads YYNGEE. CDR3 length: 15 amino acids, cysteine to phenylalanine. Only the CDR3 DNA is retained, 45 bases long and in frame from the first base. Relative to germline, V is 0 bases shorter and J is 0 bases shorter, with 7 bases between their ends. These reads were obtained on an Illumina NovaSeq 6000. Using 5'RACE with constant-segment primers, TCRalpha and TCRbeta cDNA libraries were constructed, with sample barcodes and unique molecular identifiers added in the process. RNA was extracted from every sample with Trizol reagent. The libraries were amplified in two PCR steps, and the second step added a second sample barcode and Illumina TruSeq adapters. Sequencing of libraries was performed on an Illumina NovaSeq with 2 x 150 bp paired-end reads. Turning to the authors' computational methods: Reads were demultiplexed and collapsed into UMI-guided consensus sequences with migec v1.2.7. Using mixcr v2.1.11, UMI consensuses were aligned to TRA and TRB V and J templates and then assembled into clonotypes. A clonotype was counted as expanded or contracted only if both edgeR and NoisET called the change significant, with noise models trained on biological replicates. For edgeR calls, the thresholds were a false discovery rate-adjusted p below 0.01 and a log2 fold-change of 1. As an exploratory analysis of dynamics, max-normalized trajectories of the 1000 most abundant clonotypes were examined with PCA combined with hierarchical clustering. The CD4 or CD8 phenotype of responding clones was assigned using the separately sequenced CD4+ and CD8+ repertoires. TCRdb redid the processing of the public reads, applying fastp at Q25 and MiXCR, and retained in-frame beta chains. Each entry merges the rows of one CDR3 protein and shows their most common DNA and genes. The V and J calls and clone size are TCRdb's, not the authors'. This sample has about 180,000 distinct CDR3 sequences in its table, and approximately 17% of those were observed once. Roughly 3.8% of the sample comes from the top ten.

The source is a man aged 18 to 30 who had mild COVID-19 (a few samples of this study predate the infection). The sample titles of this study are shuffled in the database, so cell type and time point are left out; the donor was told from shared clones. The chain joins TRBV9 to TRBJ2-1; the D gene cannot be named for sure. The sample was PBMCs or a T cell subset sorted from them (not recorded which). CDR3 loop: CASSVVGSSYNEQFF. The DNA sequence follows: TGTGCCAGCAGCGTAGTGGGAAGCTCCTACAATGAGCAGTTCTTC.